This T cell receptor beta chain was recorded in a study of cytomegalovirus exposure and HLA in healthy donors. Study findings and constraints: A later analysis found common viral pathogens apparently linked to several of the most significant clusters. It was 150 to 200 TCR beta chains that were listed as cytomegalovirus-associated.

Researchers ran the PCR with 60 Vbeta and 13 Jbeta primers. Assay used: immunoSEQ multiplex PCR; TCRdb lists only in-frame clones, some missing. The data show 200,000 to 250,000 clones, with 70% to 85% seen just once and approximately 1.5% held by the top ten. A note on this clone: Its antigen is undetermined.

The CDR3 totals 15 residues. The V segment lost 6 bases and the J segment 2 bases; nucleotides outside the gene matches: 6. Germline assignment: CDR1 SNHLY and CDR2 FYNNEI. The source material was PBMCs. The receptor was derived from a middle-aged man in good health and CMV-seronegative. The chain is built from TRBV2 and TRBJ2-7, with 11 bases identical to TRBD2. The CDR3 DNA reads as TGTGCCAGCAGCCGATCTAGCGGGAGGACCTACGAGCAGTACTTC. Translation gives CASSRSSGRTYEQYF.